What follows are 25 T cell receptor beta chains derived from one specimen sequenced in a study of shared clonotypes between healthy human individuals. Measured with immunoSEQ multiplex PCR; TCRdb has only the in-frame clones, and not every one. Here the sample spans some 500,000 clones, less than 96% being singletons. Sequencing was carried out using naive CD4+ T cells sorted from blood. Noted subset: CD45RA+ positively selected. The source of these receptors is a young woman in good health.

The gene calls are TRBV2 and TRBJ1-5; D unresolved. With 1 base removed from V and 6 bases from J, the gap between germline ends came to 16 bases. The CDR3 is made up of 16 amino acids. CDR1 SNHLY and CDR2 FYNNEI come from the germline V gene. The CDR3 sequence is CASSEEAPPAGQPQHF. The CDR3 region has the DNA TGTGCCAGCAGTGAAGAAGCGCCTCCTGCGGGTCAGCCCCAGCATTTT.

The chain combines TRBV30 with TRBJ2-7, with D possibly matching TRBD1 (5 bases). CDR1 and CDR2 (germline): GTSNPN, SVGIG (reference sequence). The CDR3 is made up of 13 amino acids. The ends were cut back, 8 bases at V and 1 base at J, with 15 bases in the middle. CDR3: CATRPDISYEQYF. DNA for the CDR3: TGTGCCACGCGCCCGGACATATCCTACGAGCAGTACTTC.

The chain joins TRBV28 to TRBJ2-1, with TRBD1 identical over 8 bases. This CDR3 region has 17 residues. The J segment lost 0 bases and the V segment lost 7 bases, leaving 11 bases of the junction unmatched. The V gene's germline CDR1 is MDHEN and CDR2 SYDVKM. CDR3 in amino acids: CASKSDNRGSSYNEQFF. The CDR3 bases are TGTGCCAGCAAATCGGATAACAGGGGGAGCTCCTACAATGAGCAGTTCTTC.

A note on this clone: In the same sample, other DNA sequences code for this CDR3. The rearrangement links TRBV5-1 to TRBJ2-7; D ambiguous. Germline V gives CDR1 SGHRS, CDR2 YFSETQ. The CDR3 runs 12 residues. V lost 4 bases and J 0 bases, leaving 5 bases between the germline ends. The CDR3 bases are TGCGCCAGCAGCCAGAGCTCCTACGAGCAGTACTTC. Translating it yields CASSQSSYEQYF.

The rearrangement uses TRBV13 and TRBJ1-1; weak D call: TRBD1 (6 bases). Germline V gene lookup returns CDR1 PRHDT and CDR2 FYEKMQ (reference sequence). Trimming removed 3 bases from V and 0 bases from J, with 8 bases in between. The CDR3 is 14 amino acids. CDR3 loop: CASSFHRVNTEAFF. CDR3 bases: TGTGCCAGCAGCTTCCACAGGGTGAACACTGAAGCTTTCTTT.

This clone was seen once. V and J are TRBV7-9 and TRBJ2-2, with TRBD2 matching 12 bases. Germline values: CDR1 SEHNR, CDR2 FQNEAQ (reference sequence). The CDR3 totals 17 residues. Germline trimming cut 1 base from V and 0 bases from J; bases unmatched to any gene: 0. CDR3 DNA sequence: TGTGCCAGCAGCTTAGGGACTAGCGGGGCGAACACCGGGGAGCTGTTTTTT. Translation gives CASSLGTSGANTGELFF.

This chain uses TRBV4-1 with TRBJ1-1; D might be TRBD1 (6 bases). The CDR3 has 16 residues. V was pared by 1 base and J by 1 base, with 13 bases between. Per the germline V gene, CDR1 is MGHRA and CDR2 is YSYEKL. In nucleotides, the CDR3 is TGCGCCAGCAGCCAAGGCAGGGGAGGTAAGAACACTGAAGCTTTCTTT. Translating it yields CASSQGRGGKNTEAFF.

This clone was seen just once. The chain has TRBV15 and TRBJ1-4; 8 positions agree with TRBD1. CDR1 is LNHNV, CDR2 YYDKDF, per germline (reference sequence). V dropped 3 bases and J dropped 0; count of bases not matched to a gene: 3. CDR3 length equals 16 residues. CDR3 bases: TGTGCCACCAGCAGGACAGGGGCCGCAACTAATGAAAAACTGTTTTTT. It yields the protein CATSRTGAATNEKLFF.

The chain employs TRBV2 and TRBJ2-6; D unclear. The CDR3 runs 15 residues. The germline V gene encodes CDR1 SNHLY and CDR2 FYNNEI. Trimming left V 1 base short and J 2 bases short, with 6 bases between. CDR3 nucleotides: TGTGCCAGCAGTGAAGTGTTGCCTGGGGCCAACGTCCTGACTTTC. This translates into CASSEVLPGANVLTF. Supplemented by reference TRBV2 and TRBJ2-6, the full variable domain reads EPEVTQTPSHQVTQMGQEVILRCVPISNHLYFYWYRQILGQKVEFLVSFYNNEISEKSEIFDDQFSVERPDGSNFTLKIRSTKLEDSAMYFCASSEVLPGANVLTFGAGSRLTVL.

This CDR3 is CASSLDSSANYEQYF. The CDR3 nucleotides are TGTGCCAGCAGCTTGGACTCTAGCGCCAACTACGAGCAGTACTTC. The chain recombines TRBV7-3 with TRBJ2-7; possible D gene TRBD2, 6 bases. Trimming pared 3 bases from V and 3 bases from J, leaving 15 bases between. Germline V lookup: CDR1 SGHTA, CDR2 FQGTGA. The CDR3 spans 15 residues.

In DNA form, the CDR3 reads TGTGCCAGCAGTCCGGCGGGACTAGCGGGAGAGACCCAGTACTTC. Protein product: CASSPAGLAGETQYF. This chain joins TRBV7-6 and TRBJ2-5; TRBD2 agrees at 12 bases. Germline V CDR1 and CDR2: SGHVS, FNYEAQ. Trimming took 6 bases from V and 4 from J; bases not matched to a gene: 6. The length of the CDR3 is 15 residues.

The rearrangement links TRBV11-2 to TRBJ1-1, with D unresolved. Germline CDR1 SGHAT, CDR2 FQNNGV. Trimming cost V 5 bases and J 4 bases, with 8 bases left between them. This CDR3 is built from 12 residues. CDR3 amino acids: CASSNAGTEAFF. CDR3 DNA: TGTGCCAGCAGCAATGCAGGCACTGAAGCTTTCTTT. The full variable domain, with the rest looked up from reference TRBV11-2 and TRBJ1-1, is EAGVAQSPRYKIIEKRQSVAFWCNPISGHATLYWYQQILGQGPKLLIQFQNNGVVDDSQLPKDRFSAERLKGVDSTLKIQPAKLEDSAVYLCASSNAGTEAFFGQGTRLTVV.

CDR3 bases: TGCGCCAGCAGCCATCTCCCGGCCCGGGACCACCATCCAGCCAAAAACATTCAGTACTTC. This encodes CASSHLPARDHHPAKNIQYF. V and J are TRBV4-1 and TRBJ2-4; D tentatively fits TRBD1 or TRBD2 (5 bases each). Trimming took 3 bases from V and 0 from J, leaving 24 bases between them. Per the germline V gene, CDR1 is MGHRA and CDR2 is YSYEKL. The CDR3 spans 20 residues.

The V gene is TRBV7-9, the J gene TRBJ2-7; TRBD2 is a possible D gene (6 bases). The CDR3 loop spans 15 amino acids. From germline, CDR1 is SEHNR and CDR2 FQNEAQ (reference sequence). Trimming cost V 2 bases and J 3 bases, with 14 bases left between them. Here the CDR3 reads CASSLMPTSSYEQYF. The DNA for the CDR3 is TGTGCCAGCAGCTTAATGCCCACTAGCAGCTACGAGCAGTACTTC.

The rearrangement uses TRBV19 and TRBJ2-3; TRBD2 aligns across 10 bases. Germline V gene lookup returns CDR1 LNHDA and CDR2 SQIVND (reference sequence). Trimming removed 8 bases from V and 4 bases from J; junction bases left unmatched: 6. This CDR3 contains 14 residues. The CDR3 protein is CASSGGLAPDTQYF. CDR3 nucleotide sequence: TGTGCCAGTTCAGGGGGACTAGCGCCAGATACGCAGTATTTT.

J is TRBJ1-2 and V is TRBV28; no firm D call. The CDR3 spans 15 residues. From germline, CDR1 is MDHEN and CDR2 SYDVKM. The ends were cut back, 4 bases at V and 0 bases at J, with 12 bases in the middle. CDR3 loop: CASSSPGTANYGYTF. CDR3 sequence (DNA): TGTGCCAGCAGTTCCCCCGGAACGGCTAACTATGGCTACACCTTC.

The V call is TRBV6-5, the J call TRBJ2-7; 8 bases line up with TRBD2. Germline V gene data show CDR1 as MNHEY and CDR2 as SVGAGI. CDR3 size: 15 residues. The J segment lost 5 bases and the V segment lost 7 bases, leaving 13 bases of the junction unmatched. The CDR3 nucleotides read TGTGCCAGCACCCCCCGGCGGGGGGTCTTCGACGAGCAGTACTTC. It codes for CASTPRRGVFDEQYF.

The V call is TRBV5-1, the J call TRBJ2-5; 9 nucleotides line up with TRBD1. Germline values: CDR1 SGHRS, CDR2 YFSETQ. The ends lost 1 base at V and 4 bases at J; junction bases unmatched: 8. The CDR3 consists of 16 residues. CDR3 coding DNA: TGCGCCAGCAGCTTGATAGGGACAGGGTGGGGAGAGACCCAGTACTTC. Protein sequence: CASSLIGTGWGETQYF.

The chain carries TRBV28 and TRBJ1-4, with a tentative D call TRBD1 (6 bases). With 8 bases removed from V and 0 bases from J, the gap between germline ends came to 13 bases. The V gene's germline CDR1 is MDHEN and CDR2 SYDVKM. There are 15 residues in the CDR3. The CDR3 coding sequence is TGTGCCAGCTTGGGGGGGCTTGCAACTAATGAAAAACTGTTTTTT. Protein product: CASLGGLATNEKLFF.

This clone was seen only a few times. This chain links TRBV29-1 with TRBJ1-1, with D unresolved. Trimming removed 6 bases from V and 0 bases from J, with 5 bases in between. Looked up from germline, CDR1 is SQVTM and CDR2 is ANQGSEA. This CDR3 is built from 11 residues. This chain's CDR3 is CSVHMNTEAFF. In DNA form, the CDR3 reads TGCAGCGTGCACATGAACACTGAAGCTTTCTTT.

V gene TRBV28 combines with J gene TRBJ2-5; D possibly matches TRBD1 or TRBD2 (5 bases each). Germline loops: CDR1 MDHEN, CDR2 SYDVKM. The CDR3 sequence is 13 residues long. Trimming took 1 base from V and 11 from J, leaving 14 bases between them. The CDR3 protein is CASSLFGGREQYF. Here the CDR3 DNA reads TGTGCCAGCAGTTTATTTGGGGGTAGGGAGCAGTACTTC. Together with reference TRBV28 and TRBJ2-5, the CDR3 gives the full variable domain: DVKVTQSSRYLVKRTGEKVFLECVQDMDHENMFWYRQDPGLGLRLIYFSYDVKMKEKGDIPEGYSVSREKKERFSLILESASTNQTSMYLCASSLFGGREQYFGPGTRLLVL.

The rearrangement uses TRBV10-2 and TRBJ2-6, with TRBD2 as a possible D gene (5 bases). The ends were cut back, 3 bases at V and 0 bases at J, with 15 bases in the middle. CDR3 length equals 18 residues. The V gene's germline CDR1 is WSHSY and CDR2 SAAADI. This CDR3 reads CASSDVGRGFSGANVLTF. For the CDR3, the DNA is TGCGCCAGCAGTGATGTAGGCCGGGGTTTCTCTGGGGCCAACGTCCTGACTTTC.

This sequence joins TRBV15 and TRBJ2-7; 10 bases align to TRBD2. Looked up from germline, CDR1 is LNHNV and CDR2 is YYDKDF (reference sequence). Trimming took 4 bases from V and 3 from J; bases not matched to a gene: 9. There are 16 residues in the CDR3. For the CDR3, the DNA is TGTGCCACCAGCATCCGGCTAGCGGGAGCCGACTACGAGCAGTACTTC. It specifies CATSIRLAGADYEQYF.

The rearrangement joins TRBV28 to TRBJ1-1; D unresolved. The CDR3 is 13 residues long. V lost 6 bases to trimming and J lost 1 base, with 9 bases between them. Germline CDR1 reads MDHEN; CDR2 reads SYDVKM. CDR3 DNA: TGTGCCAGCAGCACCGGGCCGAACACTGAAGCTTTCTTT. Amino acids: CASSTGPNTEAFF. Variable domain in full (rest from reference TRBV28 and TRBJ1-1): DVKVTQSSRYLVKRTGEKVFLECVQDMDHENMFWYRQDPGLGLRLIYFSYDVKMKEKGDIPEGYSVSREKKERFSLILESASTNQTSMYLCASSTGPNTEAFFGQGTRLTVV.

This chain connects TRBV29-1 to TRBJ2-7; 11 nucleotides match TRBD2. The CDR3 spans 14 residues. The junction had 10 bases not matched to a gene; V was cut back by 6 bases and J by 6 bases. Looked up from germline, CDR1 is SQVTM and CDR2 is ANQGSEA. In DNA, the CDR3 is TGCAGCGTGGCTCTCGGGACTAGCGGATTCGAGCAGTACTTC. Translating gives CSVALGTSGFEQYF.